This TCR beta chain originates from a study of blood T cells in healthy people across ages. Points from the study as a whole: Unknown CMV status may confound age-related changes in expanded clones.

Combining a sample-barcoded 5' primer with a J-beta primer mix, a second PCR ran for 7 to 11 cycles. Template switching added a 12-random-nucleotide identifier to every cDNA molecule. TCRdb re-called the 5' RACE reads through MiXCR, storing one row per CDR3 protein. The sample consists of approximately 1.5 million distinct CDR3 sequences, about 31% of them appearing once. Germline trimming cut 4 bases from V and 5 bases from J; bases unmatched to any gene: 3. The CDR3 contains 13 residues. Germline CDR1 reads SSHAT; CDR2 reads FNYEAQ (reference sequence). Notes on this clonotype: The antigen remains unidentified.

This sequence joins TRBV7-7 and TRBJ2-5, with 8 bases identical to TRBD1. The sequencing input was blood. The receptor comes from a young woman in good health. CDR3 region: CASSWTGFETQYF. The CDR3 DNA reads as TGTGCCAGCAGCTGGACAGGGTTCGAGACCCAGTACTTC.